The clone carrying this TCR beta chain was picked up one time. Authors' processing steps: Quantification of nucleated cells was approximated via reference gene primer amplification. Some clones are missing from TCRdb's copy, which holds only in-frame ones; the method was immunoSEQ multiplex PCR. V and J calls and clone size follow that table, whereas D and trimming were derived from the DNA. The profile shows 300,000 to 450,000 clones, more than 85% of them singletons. The age range of participants was about 18 to 95 years, with residence in more than 20 US areas. Clinical history reported by participants formed the basis on which cohorts were assigned. Recovered status in Cohort 3 required two negative PCRs, clearance, or symptom resolution. The data belong to a study of blood T cell repertoires in COVID-19. The TCR sequence derives from a woman aged 25 to 39 who had recovered from COVID-19. Sequencing was carried out using PBMCs or T cells enriched from blood (not recorded which).

The DNA of the CDR3 is TGTGCCAGCAGCTTAGGGGCAGGGGGCATAATGGGCGAGCAGTACTTC. Its translation is CASSLGAGGIMGEQYF. The chain couples TRBV7-2 to TRBJ2-7; 8 nucleotides align to TRBD1. Looked up from germline, CDR1 is SGHTA and CDR2 is FQGNSA. The CDR3 is 16 residues long. Losses at the gene ends were 1 base for V and 6 bases for J; bases not matched to a gene: 11.